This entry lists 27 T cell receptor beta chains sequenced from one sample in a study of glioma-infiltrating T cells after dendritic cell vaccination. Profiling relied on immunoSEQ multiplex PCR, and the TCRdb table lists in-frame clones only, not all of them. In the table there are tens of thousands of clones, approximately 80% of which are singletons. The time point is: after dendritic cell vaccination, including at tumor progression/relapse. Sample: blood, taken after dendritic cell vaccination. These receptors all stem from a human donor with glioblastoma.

In nucleotides, the CDR3 is TGCGCCAGCAGCTTGGGAGGGCCAAATCAGCCCCAGCATTTT. Its translation is CASSLGGPNQPQHF. V usage is TRBV5-1 and J usage is TRBJ1-5; D is ambiguous. This CDR3 is 14 amino acids long. The V end lost 0 bases, the J end lost 4 bases, and 8 bases lay between the germline ends. Germline CDR1 reads SGHRS; CDR2 reads YFSETQ. Supplemented by reference TRBV5-1 and TRBJ1-5, the full variable domain reads KAGVTQTPRYLIKTRGQQVTLSCSPISGHRSVSWYQQTPGQGLQFLFEYFSETQRNKGNFPGRFSGRQFSNSRSEMNVSTLELGDSALYLCASSLGGPNQPQHFGDGTRLSIL.

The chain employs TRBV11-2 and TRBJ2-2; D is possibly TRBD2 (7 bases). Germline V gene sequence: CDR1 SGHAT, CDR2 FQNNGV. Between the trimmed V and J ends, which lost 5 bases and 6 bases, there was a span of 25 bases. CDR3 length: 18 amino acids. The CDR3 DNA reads TGTGCCAGCAGCCCGTACCCTTTTACGGGGGGCGATGCCGGGGAGCTGTTTTTT. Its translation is CASSPYPFTGGDAGELFF.

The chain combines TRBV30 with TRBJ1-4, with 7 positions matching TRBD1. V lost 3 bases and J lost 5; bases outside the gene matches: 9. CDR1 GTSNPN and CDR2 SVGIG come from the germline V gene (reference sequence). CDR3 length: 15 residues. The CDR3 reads CAWSDTGTVNEKLFF. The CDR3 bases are TGTGCCTGGAGCGATACCGGGACAGTCAATGAAAAACTGTTTTTT.

For the CDR3, the DNA is TGTGCCAGCAGTTTAACCGGGGTGGGGATCTCCTACGAGCAGTACTTC. It is translated as CASSLTGVGISYEQYF. V gene TRBV27 combines with J gene TRBJ2-7; a weak D match, TRBD2 (5 bases). The V gene's germline CDR1 is MNHEY and CDR2 SMNVEV (reference sequence). Trimming took 2 bases from V and 0 from J, leaving 14 bases between them. There are 16 residues in the CDR3.

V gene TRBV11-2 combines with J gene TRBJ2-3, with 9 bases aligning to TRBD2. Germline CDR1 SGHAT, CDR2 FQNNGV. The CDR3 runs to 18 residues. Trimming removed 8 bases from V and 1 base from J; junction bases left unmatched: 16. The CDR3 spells CASAPLSRGGLGTDTQYF. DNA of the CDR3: TGTGCCAGCGCCCCCCTCTCGCGGGGGGGCCTGGGCACAGATACGCAGTATTTT. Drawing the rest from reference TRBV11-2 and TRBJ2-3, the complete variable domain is EAGVAQSPRYKIIEKRQSVAFWCNPISGHATLYWYQQILGQGPKLLIQFQNNGVVDDSQLPKDRFSAERLKGVDSTLKIQPAKLEDSAVYLCASAPLSRGGLGTDTQYFGPGTRLTVL.

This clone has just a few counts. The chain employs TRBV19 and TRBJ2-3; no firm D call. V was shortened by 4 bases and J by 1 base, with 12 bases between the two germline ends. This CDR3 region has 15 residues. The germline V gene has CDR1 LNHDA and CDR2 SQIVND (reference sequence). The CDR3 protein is CASSSGETGTDTQYF. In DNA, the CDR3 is TGTGCCAGTAGTAGTGGTGAGACTGGCACAGATACGCAGTATTTT.

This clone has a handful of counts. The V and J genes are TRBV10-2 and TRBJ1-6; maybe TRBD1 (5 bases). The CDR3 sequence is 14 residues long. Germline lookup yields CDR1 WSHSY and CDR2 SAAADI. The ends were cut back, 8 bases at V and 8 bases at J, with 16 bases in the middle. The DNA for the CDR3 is TGCGCCAGCGGCAGGGAGGCCTACGATTCACCCCTCCACTTT. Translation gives CASGREAYDSPLHF.

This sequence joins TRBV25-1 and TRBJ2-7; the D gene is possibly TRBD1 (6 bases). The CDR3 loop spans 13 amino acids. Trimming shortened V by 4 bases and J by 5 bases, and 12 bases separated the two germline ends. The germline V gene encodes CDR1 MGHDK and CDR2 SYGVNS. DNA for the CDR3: TGTGCCAGCAGTGCCACAGGGTATGACGAGCAGTACTTC. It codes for CASSATGYDEQYF.

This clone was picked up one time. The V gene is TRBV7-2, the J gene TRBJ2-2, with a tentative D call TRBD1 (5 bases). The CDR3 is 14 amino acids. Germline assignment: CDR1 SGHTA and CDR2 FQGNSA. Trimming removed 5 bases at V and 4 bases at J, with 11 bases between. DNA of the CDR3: TGTGCCAGCAGCGTGATAGGGGTCACCGGGGAGCTGTTTTTT. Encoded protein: CASSVIGVTGELFF.

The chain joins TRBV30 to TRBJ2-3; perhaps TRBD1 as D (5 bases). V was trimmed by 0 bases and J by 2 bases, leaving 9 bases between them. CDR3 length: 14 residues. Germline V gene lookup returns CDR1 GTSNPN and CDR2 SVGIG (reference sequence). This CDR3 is CAWSVLGHTDTQYF. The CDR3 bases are TGTGCCTGGAGTGTTTTGGGGCACACAGATACGCAGTATTTT.

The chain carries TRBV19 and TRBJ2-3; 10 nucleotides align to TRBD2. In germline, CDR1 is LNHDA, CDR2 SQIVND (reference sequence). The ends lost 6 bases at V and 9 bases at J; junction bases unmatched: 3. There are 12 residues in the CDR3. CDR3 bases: TGTGCCAGTAGCCTAGCGGGGGACACGCAGTATTTT. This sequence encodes CASSLAGDTQYF.

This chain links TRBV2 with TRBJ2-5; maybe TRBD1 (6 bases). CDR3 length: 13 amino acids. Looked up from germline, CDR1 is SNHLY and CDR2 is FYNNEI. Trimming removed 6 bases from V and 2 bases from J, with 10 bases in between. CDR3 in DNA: TGTGCCAGCAGAAGGGACACTCAAGAGACCCAGTACTTC. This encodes CASRRDTQETQYF.

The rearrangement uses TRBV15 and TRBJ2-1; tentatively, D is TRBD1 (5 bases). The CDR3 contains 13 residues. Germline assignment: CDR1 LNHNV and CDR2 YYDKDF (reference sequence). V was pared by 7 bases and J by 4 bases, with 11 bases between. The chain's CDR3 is CATNDRVYNEQFF. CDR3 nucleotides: TGTGCCACCAACGACAGAGTTTACAATGAGCAGTTCTTC.

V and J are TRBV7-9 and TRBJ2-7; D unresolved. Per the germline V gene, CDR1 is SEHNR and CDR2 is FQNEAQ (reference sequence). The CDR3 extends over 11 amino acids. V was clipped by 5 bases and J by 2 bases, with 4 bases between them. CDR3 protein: CASSTAYEQYF. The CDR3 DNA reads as TGTGCCAGCAGCACAGCCTACGAGCAGTACTTC.

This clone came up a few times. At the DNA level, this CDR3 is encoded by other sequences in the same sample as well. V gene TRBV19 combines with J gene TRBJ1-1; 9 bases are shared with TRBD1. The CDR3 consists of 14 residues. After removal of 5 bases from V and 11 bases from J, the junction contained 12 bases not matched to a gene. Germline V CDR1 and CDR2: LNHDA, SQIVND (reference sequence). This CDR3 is CASSRTGDNDDAFF. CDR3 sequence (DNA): TGTGCCAGTAGTCGGACAGGGGACAACGACGATGCTTTCTTT.

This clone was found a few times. CDR3 nucleotides: TGCGCCAGCAGTGATGGGGGCGAATTTGGGTACGAGCAGTACTTC. Amino acids: CASSDGGEFGYEQYF. The V call is TRBV10-1, the J call TRBJ2-7, with D possibly being TRBD1 (6 bases). The CDR3 has 15 residues. The V gene lost 3 bases and the J gene lost 4 bases, with 16 bases spanning the gap. Looked up from germline, CDR1 is WNHNN and CDR2 is SYGVQD (reference sequence).

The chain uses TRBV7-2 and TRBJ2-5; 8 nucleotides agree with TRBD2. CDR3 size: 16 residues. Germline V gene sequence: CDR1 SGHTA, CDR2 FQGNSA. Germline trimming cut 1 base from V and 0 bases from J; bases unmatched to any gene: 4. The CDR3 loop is CASSLVAGTYQETQYF. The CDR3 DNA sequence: TGTGCCAGCAGCTTAGTAGCGGGGACTTACCAAGAGACCCAGTACTTC.

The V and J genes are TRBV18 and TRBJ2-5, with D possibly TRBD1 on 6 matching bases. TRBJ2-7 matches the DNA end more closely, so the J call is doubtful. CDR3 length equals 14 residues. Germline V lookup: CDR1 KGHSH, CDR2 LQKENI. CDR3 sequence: CASSLGQNSYEQYF. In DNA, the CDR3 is TGTGCCAGCTCACTCGGACAGAACTCCTACGAGCAGTACTTC.

The chain's CDR3 is CASSYSTGGQPQHF. In DNA form, the CDR3 reads TGTGCCAGCAGTTACTCGACAGGGGGTCAGCCCCAGCATTTT. This sequence joins TRBV6-6 and TRBJ1-5; TRBD1 matches 9 bases. The J segment lost 6 bases and the V segment lost 0 bases, leaving 0 bases of the junction unmatched. The CDR3 spans 14 residues. Germline V lookup: CDR1 MNHNY, CDR2 SVGAGI (reference sequence).

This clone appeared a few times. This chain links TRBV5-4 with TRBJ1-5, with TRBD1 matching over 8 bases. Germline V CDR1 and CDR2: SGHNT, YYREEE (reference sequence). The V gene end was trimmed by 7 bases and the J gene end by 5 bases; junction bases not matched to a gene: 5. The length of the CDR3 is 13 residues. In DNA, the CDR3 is TGTGCCAGCGCCCTGGACAGGGATCAGCCCCAGCATTTT. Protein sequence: CASALDRDQPQHF.

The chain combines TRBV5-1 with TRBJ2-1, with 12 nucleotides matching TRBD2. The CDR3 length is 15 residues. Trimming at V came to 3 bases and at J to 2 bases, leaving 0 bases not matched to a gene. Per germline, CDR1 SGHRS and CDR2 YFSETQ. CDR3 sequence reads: CASSSSGGAYNEQFF. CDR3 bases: TGCGCCAGCAGCTCTAGCGGGGGGGCCTACAATGAGCAGTTCTTC.

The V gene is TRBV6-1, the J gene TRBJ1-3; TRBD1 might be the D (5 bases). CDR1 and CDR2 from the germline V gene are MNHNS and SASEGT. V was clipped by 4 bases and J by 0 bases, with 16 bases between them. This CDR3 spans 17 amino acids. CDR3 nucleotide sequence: TGTGCCAGCAGTGGAATTGTCGGACAAGGCTCTGGAAACACCATATATTTT. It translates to CASSGIVGQGSGNTIYF.

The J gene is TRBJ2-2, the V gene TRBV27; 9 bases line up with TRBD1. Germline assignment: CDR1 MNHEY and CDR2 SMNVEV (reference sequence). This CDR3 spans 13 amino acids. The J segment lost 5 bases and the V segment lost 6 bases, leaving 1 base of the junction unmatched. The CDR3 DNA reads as TGTGCCAGCAGGACAGGGGGTACCGGGGAGCTGTTTTTT. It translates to CASRTGGTGELFF.

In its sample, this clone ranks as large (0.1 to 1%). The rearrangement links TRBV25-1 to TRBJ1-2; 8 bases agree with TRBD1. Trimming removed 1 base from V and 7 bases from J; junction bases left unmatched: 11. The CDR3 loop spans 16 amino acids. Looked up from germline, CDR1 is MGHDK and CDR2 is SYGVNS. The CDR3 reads CASSEFDRGFPGGYTF. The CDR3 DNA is TGTGCCAGCAGTGAATTCGACAGGGGTTTTCCTGGTGGCTACACCTTC.

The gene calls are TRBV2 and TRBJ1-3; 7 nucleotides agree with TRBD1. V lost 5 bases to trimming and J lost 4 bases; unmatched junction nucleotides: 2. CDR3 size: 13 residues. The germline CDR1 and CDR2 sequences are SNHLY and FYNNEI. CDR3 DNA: TGTGCCAGCAGTTGGGGACAGGGAAACACCATATATTTT. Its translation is CASSWGQGNTIYF.

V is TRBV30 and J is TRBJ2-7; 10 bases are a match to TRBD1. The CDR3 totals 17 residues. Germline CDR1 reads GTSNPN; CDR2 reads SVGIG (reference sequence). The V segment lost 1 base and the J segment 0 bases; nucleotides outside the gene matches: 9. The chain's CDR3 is CAWSEPGQGFLSYEQYF. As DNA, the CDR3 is TGTGCCTGGAGTGAACCGGGACAGGGGTTTCTCTCCTACGAGCAGTACTTC.

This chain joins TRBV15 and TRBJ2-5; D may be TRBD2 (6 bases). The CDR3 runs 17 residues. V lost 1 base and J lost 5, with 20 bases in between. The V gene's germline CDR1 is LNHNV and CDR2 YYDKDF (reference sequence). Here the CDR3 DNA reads TGTGCCACCAGCAGAGTCCCCGTGCCGGCGGGGTGGGAGACCCAGTACTTC. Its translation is CATSRVPVPAGWETQYF.